This TCR beta chain came from a study of PD-L1 blockade in urothelial cancer. The data were produced by immunoSEQ multiplex PCR, yet TCRdb's version contains in-frame clones alone and is incomplete. Of 55,000 to 70,000 clones listed, 85% to 90% are singletons. Looked up from germline, CDR1 is SNHLY and CDR2 is FYNNEI. J lost 3 bases, V lost 6 bases, and 4 bases had no gene match. The CDR3 length is 16 residues. Material: PBMCs, obtained around atezolizumab (anti-PD-L1) treatment. The receptor comes from a man in his forties or fifties with urothelial cancer. The rearrangement links TRBV2 to TRBJ2-3; TRBD2 agrees at 15 bases. Here the CDR3 reads CASRGTSGRKTDTQYF. The CDR3 DNA sequence: TGTGCCAGCAGGGGGACTAGCGGGAGGAAGACAGATACGCAGTATTTT.